This TCR beta chain appears in the sequencing data of a study of cytomegalovirus exposure and HLA in healthy donors. The PCR ran on 60 Vbeta and 13 Jbeta primers. Assay: immunoSEQ multiplex PCR; the TCRdb copy retains only in-frame clones and omits some. Among under 200,000 clones listed, 62% were seen once. Germline loops: CDR1 SGHTA, CDR2 FQGNSA. This CDR3 has 14 residues. V was trimmed by 3 bases and J by 3 bases, leaving 9 bases between them. Sequencing was performed on PBMCs. The receptor was isolated from a man between 40 and 49 years old in good health and CMV-seronegative. The rearrangement uses TRBV7-2 and TRBJ2-1; D is undetermined. CDR3 sequence reads: CASSFTDDYNEQFF. CDR3 in DNA: TGTGCCAGCAGCTTCACAGACGACTACAATGAGCAGTTCTTC. The variable domain in full, completed from reference TRBV7-2 and TRBJ2-1, reads GAGVSQSPSNKVTEKGKDVELRCDPISGHTALYWYRQSLGQGLEFLIYFQGNSAPDKSGLPSDRFSAERTGGSVSTLTIQRTQQEDSAVYLCASSFTDDYNEQFFGPGTRLTVL.